Listed here are 13 T cell receptor beta chains from one sample, sequenced in a study of breast tumors, draining lymph nodes, adjacent tissues. One entry per CDR3 protein results from TCRdb running MiXCR on the multiplex PCR reads. The sample has around 190,000 distinct CDR3 sequences, around a third seen once. The lymph nodes were axillary draining lymph nodes from breast cancer patients. Sequencing was carried out using axillary lymph node tissue. The source is a female donor with breast cancer. Some clones in this sample may be carry-over from other donors' samples.

This clonotype appeared many times. The CDR3 DNA is TGTGCCAGCAGCGTTACTGGGCTGGGAGCTAACTATGGCTACACCTTC. Translating it yields CASSVTGLGANYGYTF. The rearrangement joins TRBV7-9 to TRBJ1-2; D remains unclear. Germline V gene lookup returns CDR1 SEHNR and CDR2 FQNEAQ (reference sequence). Trimming pared 5 bases from V and 0 bases from J, leaving 16 bases between. This CDR3 has 16 residues. Supplemented by reference TRBV7-9 and TRBJ1-2, the full variable domain reads DTGVSQNPRHKITKRGQNVTFRCDPISEHNRLYWYRQTLGQGPEFLTYFQNEAQLEKSRLLSDRFSAERPKGSFSTLEIQRTEQGDSAMYLCASSVTGLGANYGYTFGSGTRLTVV.

The table lists this clonotype with many counts. This chain joins TRBV2 and TRBJ2-1; 10 nucleotides agree with TRBD1. The CDR3 contains 16 residues. Germline CDR1 and CDR2: SNHLY and FYNNEI. J lost 6 bases, V lost 7 bases, and 12 bases had no gene match. In DNA, the CDR3 is TGTGCCAGCACTACCTCACCGGGACAGGGGACCAATGAGCAGTTCTTC. Protein sequence: CASTTSPGQGTNEQFF.

To note about this clonotype: A read error may produce the germline difference seen at one junction end. J is TRBJ2-7 and V is TRBV7-2; 8 bases are a match to TRBD2. Germline loops: CDR1 SGHTA, CDR2 FQGNSA. CDR3 size: 13 residues. The DNA of the CDR3 is TGTGTCAGCAGCTCCAGCGGGAGATACGAGCAGTACTTC. It yields the protein CVSSSSGRYEQYF.

This clonotype turned up a few times. V usage is TRBV20-1 and J usage is TRBJ1-2; a weak D match, TRBD1 (5 bases). Looked up from germline, CDR1 is DFQATT and CDR2 is SNEGSKA (reference sequence). CDR3 length equals 14 residues. Trimming pared 2 bases from V and 1 base from J, leaving 11 bases between. The CDR3 DNA is TGCAGTGCTAGATCCACAGGTGATAACTATGGCTACACCTTC. Amino acids: CSARSTGDNYGYTF.

This clonotype was counted at least ten times. The chain carries TRBV15 and TRBJ2-1; the match to TRBD2 covers 7 bases. The CDR3 sequence is 18 residues long. Germline CDR1 LNHNV, CDR2 YYDKDF (reference sequence). V shed 3 bases and J 0 bases; nucleotides not matched to a gene: 11. Written as DNA, the CDR3 is TGTGCCACCAGCAGGGGGAGGGGAGGCCTAAGCTCCTACAATGAGCAGTTCTTC. It encodes CATSRGRGGLSSYNEQFF.

Note on this clonotype: The junction does not match germline at one end; this may be a read error. V usage is TRBV6-5 and J usage is TRBJ1-4; D call uncertain. CDR1 and CDR2 from the germline V gene are MNHEY and SVGAGI. The CDR3 length is 15 residues. The CDR3 sequence: CASSHSVGVNEKLFF. In nucleotides, the CDR3 is TGTGCCAGCAGTCACTCGGTCGGGGTGAATGAAAAACTGTTTTTT.

To note about this clonotype: This could be a read error, since a much larger clone is one nucleotide away. As the CDR3 is not closed by the conserved phenylalanine or tryptophan, this likely results from a read error. The chain recombines TRBV5-4 with TRBJ2-5; D possibly uses TRBD1 or TRBD2 (6 bases each). The CDR3 spans 15 residues. V was clipped by 1 base and J by 5 bases, with 15 bases between them. Germline V gene lookup returns CDR1 SGHNT and CDR2 YYREEE (reference sequence). The CDR3 DNA reads as TGTGCCAGCAGCTTGAGGGGGACTGCGTCGGAGACCCAGTACGTC. Translated: CASSLRGTASETQYV.

This clonotype turned up a few times. This clone may be a read error of a much larger clone one base away. The rearrangement uses TRBV14 and TRBJ2-7; the D gene could be TRBD1 or TRBD2 (5 bases each). CDR1 and CDR2 (germline): SGHDN, FVKESK. The CDR3 has 18 amino acids. The CDR3 spells CASSQARVGADNPYGQYF. The CDR3 coding sequence is TGTGCCAGCAGCCAAGCTCGGGTCGGGGCAGATAATCCTTACGGGCAGTACTTC.

Comments on this clonotype: Without the conserved terminal phenylalanine or tryptophan, this CDR3 likely stems from a read error. No DNA is shown, since the ends of the CDR3 on it are uncertain; the CDR3 is the one TCRdb lists. The chain uses TRBV9 and TRBJ1-6. CDR1 is SGDLS, CDR2 YYNGEE, per germline. The CDR3 is 8 residues long, ends included. Here the CDR3 reads CASSPRDS.

The rearrangement links TRBV7-9 to TRBJ1-4, with TRBD1 as a possible D gene (6 bases). This CDR3 has 16 residues. Germline CDR1 is SEHNR and CDR2 is FQNEAQ (reference sequence). Trimming pared 1 base from V and 7 bases from J, leaving 16 bases between. CDR3 DNA sequence: TGTGCCAGCAGCTTAGGGGCGGGGGCGATGATTGAAAAACTGTTTTTT. Protein product: CASSLGAGAMIEKLFF. The whole variable domain, filled in from reference TRBV7-9 and TRBJ1-4, reads DTGVSQNPRHKITKRGQNVTFRCDPISEHNRLYWYRQTLGQGPEFLTYFQNEAQLEKSRLLSDRFSAERPKGSFSTLEIQRTEQGDSAMYLCASSLGAGAMIEKLFFGSGTQLSVL.

The chain links TRBV20-1 to TRBJ1-2; tentatively, D is TRBD1 (5 bases). The V and J ends lost 2 bases and 12 bases respectively, with 16 bases between them. Germline values: CDR1 DFQATT, CDR2 SNEGSKA (reference sequence). The CDR3 is 12 residues long. Here the CDR3 DNA reads TGCAGTGCTAGATCCAGGGTGTCTGGAAACACCTTC. Translating gives CSARSRVSGNTF.

Ten or more counts support this clonotype. This chain connects TRBV12-5 to TRBJ1-2, with 8 bases identical to TRBD1. V dropped 6 bases and J dropped 4; count of bases not matched to a gene: 10. This CDR3 has 15 amino acids. CDR1 and CDR2 (germline): LGHNT, FRNRAP. The CDR3 region has the DNA TGTGCTAGTGGGCAAGTCAGGGGGCGATCCTATGGCTACACCTTC. Encoded protein: CASGQVRGRSYGYTF.

The chain employs TRBV28 and TRBJ1-2; D unclear. Trimming removed 5 bases at V and 0 bases at J, with 10 bases between. This CDR3 comprises 14 residues. Germline CDR1 MDHEN, CDR2 SYDVKM. The CDR3 nucleotides are TGTGCCAGCAGTAGACCGTTAGCTAACTATGGCTACACCTTC. Amino acid sequence: CASSRPLANYGYTF.